The 8 T cell receptor beta chains below were found in one sample sequenced in a study of human T cells and chemical hapten exposure. TCRdb re-called the RACE reads with MiXCR, one entry per CDR3 protein. This sample yields roughly 360,000 distinct CDR3 sequences, of which nearly 5% are seen a single time; 2% to 2.5% belongs to the top ten. Time point indicated: patch test 1, 2 weeks after DPC sensitization. The treatment denotes: therapeutic diphenylcyclopropenone sensitization with weekly scalp DPC. Material: whole blood, obtained in connection with sensitization to the hapten diphenylcyclopropenone (DPC). The receptors come from a woman in her 50s with alopecia areata. Some clones in this sample may be carry-over from other donors' samples.

There are many counts of this clonotype. V usage is TRBV3-1 and J usage is TRBJ2-1, with TRBD2 matching 11 bases. Germline V gene sequence: CDR1 LGHDT, CDR2 YNNKEL (reference sequence). The CDR3 is 15 amino acids. The trim removed 4 bases at V and 8 bases at J, leaving 7 bases unmatched. The CDR3 sequence: CASSRNSGGADEQFF. In DNA, the CDR3 is TGTGCCAGCAGCCGAAATAGCGGGGGGGCGGATGAGCAGTTCTTC.

The sample holds a few counts of this clonotype. The chain employs TRBV9 and TRBJ2-2, with TRBD2 as a possible D gene (5 bases). This CDR3 is built from 14 residues. Germline V gene lookup returns CDR1 SGDLS and CDR2 YYNGEE. V lost 6 bases and J lost 6, with 15 bases in between. The CDR3 DNA reads TGTGCCAGCACCCTTAGCGAGGTGGCCGGGGAGCTGTTTTTT. It translates to CASTLSEVAGELFF.

The rearrangement links TRBV20-1 to TRBJ2-3; 7 nucleotides line up with TRBD2. The CDR3 is 16 amino acids. Germline V gene data show CDR1 as DFQATT and CDR2 as SNEGSKA (reference sequence). Unmatched junction bases numbered 11, after V lost 3 bases and J lost 2 bases. CDR3 nucleotide sequence: TGCAGTGCTAGGGGATTCGGGAGGACAATCACAGATACGCAGTATTTT. Amino acid sequence: CSARGFGRTITDTQYF.

This clonotype was seen a handful of times. The J gene is TRBJ1-2, the V gene TRBV4-3; D is undetermined. Looked up from germline, CDR1 is LGHNA and CDR2 is YSLEER. The germline V and J ends were trimmed by 1 base and 2 bases, with 11 bases remaining between them. CDR3 length: 15 amino acids. The CDR3 bases are TGCGCCAGCAGCCAAGCCACGGGAGGCAACTATGGCTACACCTTC. Translated: CASSQATGGNYGYTF.

This clonotype showed up just a few times. V is TRBV19 and J is TRBJ2-7; tentatively, D is TRBD1 or TRBD2 (5 bases each). The CDR3 spans 15 residues. V shed 3 bases and J shed 3 bases, with 15 bases lying between them. The germline gives CDR1 LNHDA, CDR2 SQIVND (reference sequence). CDR3 in DNA: TGTGCCAGTAGTATTACGGGACCCGCAGACTACGAGCAGTACTTC. It encodes CASSITGPADYEQYF.

This clonotype was counted many times. J is TRBJ1-1 and V is TRBV6-2 or TRBV6-3, with a tentative D call TRBD1 (6 bases). The CDR3 contains 14 residues. Germline assignment: CDR1 MNHEY and CDR2 SVGEGT. V lost 4 bases and J 2 bases, leaving 11 bases between the germline ends. CDR3 sequence reads: CASSFRGGNTEAFF. The CDR3 bases are TGTGCCAGCAGTTTCAGGGGAGGAAACACTGAAGCTTTCTTT.

This clonotype was observed a handful of times. The V and J genes are TRBV15 and TRBJ2-3, with a weak D call TRBD1 (5 bases). Germline V lookup: CDR1 LNHNV, CDR2 YYDKDF (reference sequence). The V gene lost 0 bases and the J gene lost 4 bases, with 11 bases spanning the gap. The CDR3 is made up of 15 amino acids. The CDR3 sequence is CATSREGQYSDTQYF. CDR3 nucleotide sequence: TGTGCCACCAGCAGAGAGGGGCAGTATTCAGATACGCAGTATTTT.

This clonotype occurred many times. V and J are TRBV12-3 or TRBV12-4 and TRBJ2-7; possible D gene TRBD2, 7 bases. Trimming took 6 bases from V and 5 from J, leaving 11 bases between them. The CDR3 runs to 12 residues. CDR3: CASREGGNEQYF. As DNA, the CDR3 is TGTGCCAGCAGGGAGGGGGGGAACGAGCAGTACTTC.